This T cell receptor beta chain came from a study of blood T cell repertoires in COVID-19. Whole-study context: Donors in the United States, Italy and Spain gave samples during acute or convalescent COVID-19.

Study members were between about 18 and 89 years old and lived in approximately 25 US regions. Each exposed participant met a COVID-19 case in the 2 weeks preceding study entry. As concerns this clone: The sample has other DNA sequences that encode this CDR3 too.

Original processing notes: Quantification of nucleated cells was approximated via reference gene primer amplification. This table comes from immunoSEQ multiplex PCR, and its TCRdb copy is limited to in-frame clones, with some not included. D and trimming come from the DNA, and the V and J calls and clone size come from that table. The data contain roughly 400,000 clones, about 88% of them seen just once; the ten biggest clones take up approximately 1.5%. This CDR3 has 13 amino acids. Germline V gene data show CDR1 as GTSNPN and CDR2 as SVGIG (reference sequence). Trimming stripped 0 bases from V and 5 bases from J, with 8 bases between.

This sequence was found in a woman aged 18-29 years who had been exposed to COVID-19. The sample taken for sequencing was PBMCs or T cells enriched from blood (not recorded which). The chain couples TRBV30 to TRBJ1-5; D unresolved. The CDR3 coding sequence is TGTGCCTGGAGTGTATCGGAGTATCAGCCCCAGCATTTT. Translated, it gives CAWSVSEYQPQHF. The variable domain in full, completed from reference TRBV30 and TRBJ1-5, reads SQTIHQWPATLVQPVGSPLSLECTVEGTSNPNLYWYRQAAGRGLQLLFYSVGIGQISSEVPQNLSASRPQDRQFILSSKKLLLSDSGFYLCAWSVSEYQPQHFGDGTRLSIL.